One sample yielded the 23 T cell receptor beta chains listed below, sequenced in a study of breast tumors, draining lymph nodes, adjacent tissues. One entry per CDR3 protein results from TCRdb running MiXCR on the multiplex PCR reads. The table shows a few hundred thousand distinct CDR3 sequences, with under 35% occurring only once. Breast cancer patients provided tissue from their axillary draining lymph nodes. The sample taken for sequencing was axillary lymph node tissue. These receptors were collected from a female donor with breast cancer. Some clones in this sample may be carry-over from other donors' samples.

This clonotype came up a few times. The rearrangement links TRBV6-6 to TRBJ2-1; TRBD1 aligns across 9 bases. CDR3 length: 13 amino acids. Per the germline V gene, CDR1 is MNHNY and CDR2 is SVGAGI (reference sequence). With 5 bases clipped from V and 10 bases from J, the junction kept 6 bases outside the gene matches. The CDR3 nucleotides are TGTGCCAGCAGTCACGGCGGGACAGGGGAGCAGTTCTTC. Amino acid sequence: CASSHGGTGEQFF.

In this sample, this clonotype turned up many times. V gene TRBV9 combines with J gene TRBJ2-2; a possible D gene is TRBD1 (6 bases). This CDR3 has 18 residues. Germline V gene data show CDR1 as SGDLS and CDR2 as YYNGEE. The V and J ends lost 2 bases and 0 bases respectively, with 17 bases between them. CDR3 bases: TGTGCCAGCAGCGTCCGGGACACCTTCCCCTCGAACACCGGGGAGCTGTTTTTT. It specifies CASSVRDTFPSNTGELFF.

The chain has TRBV28 and TRBJ2-1; 8 bases line up with TRBD1. CDR1 is MDHEN and CDR2 is SYDVKM in the germline V gene. V lost 4 bases to trimming and J lost 7 bases; unmatched junction nucleotides: 6. This CDR3 region has 14 residues. The CDR3 DNA reads TGTGCCAGCAGTTCGCGACAGGGGCGAAATGAGCAGTTCTTC. Protein product: CASSSRQGRNEQFF.

This clonotype was observed at least ten times. The chain combines TRBV7-2 with TRBJ1-1; D remains unclear. The V and J ends lost 5 bases and 1 base respectively, with 11 bases between them. The CDR3 has 14 amino acids. Germline lookup yields CDR1 SGHTA and CDR2 FQGNSA. The CDR3 DNA is TGTGCCAGCAGCGTCTGGGCTGCGAACACTGAAGCTTTCTTT. The encoded protein is CASSVWAANTEAFF.

The CDR3 coding sequence is TGTGCCAGCACTCCGGGACAGGGGAACACAGATACGCAGTATTTT. Its translation: CASTPGQGNTDTQYF. The V and J genes are TRBV7-9 and TRBJ2-3; TRBD1 matches 10 bases. This CDR3 has 15 residues. V was pared by 7 bases and J by 2 bases, with 6 bases of the junction left unmatched. The germline V gene has CDR1 SEHNR and CDR2 FQNEAQ (reference sequence).

This clonotype came up many times. V and J are TRBV20-1 and TRBJ1-5; D gene ambiguous. Germline V gene sequence: CDR1 DFQATT, CDR2 SNEGSKA (reference sequence). Trimming pared 3 bases from V and 0 bases from J, leaving 6 bases between. The CDR3 is 13 residues long. The CDR3 DNA reads TGCAGTGCTAGCCCGGATAGCAATCAGCCCCAGCATTTT. Its protein is CSASPDSNQPQHF.

A note on this clonotype: Because it lacks the conserved phenylalanine or tryptophan at the end, this CDR3 is likely a read error. The rearrangement links TRBV5-4 to TRBJ1-3; unclear D gene. The CDR3 has 15 residues. Trimming took off 0 bases at V and 0 bases at J, with 7 bases between the two ends. Germline V CDR1 and CDR2: SGHNT, YYREEE (reference sequence). This CDR3 reads CASSLGQLSGNTIYL. The CDR3 nucleotides are TGTGCCAGCAGCTTGGGGCAACTCTCTGGAAACACCATATATCTT.

A note on this clonotype: This may come from a read error, since a much larger clone is one base off. The genes are TRBV20-1 and TRBJ2-1, with TRBD1 matching 8 bases. Germline lookup yields CDR1 DFQATT and CDR2 SNEGSKA (reference sequence). This CDR3 region has 15 residues. The V and J ends lost 0 bases and 6 bases, in that order; junction bases with no gene match: 7. In DNA form, the CDR3 reads TGCAGTGCTAGAGATCGGACAGGGTTCTCCAATGAGCAGTTCTTC. Translating gives CSARDRTGFSNEQFF.

This clonotype was seen a handful of times. At one end the junction does not follow the germline gene, possibly because of a read error. The chain has TRBV7-8 and TRBJ2-5, with TRBD2 matching 10 bases. Germline V CDR1 and CDR2: SGHVS, FQNEAQ. The CDR3 sequence is 15 residues long. The CDR3 loop is CASSFERGGQETQHF. The CDR3 DNA is TGTGCCAGCAGCTTTGAGCGGGGGGGCCAAGAGACCCAGCACTTC.

This clonotype was seen many times. This chain links TRBV10-1 with TRBJ2-3, with 7 bases fitting TRBD2. CDR1 is WNHNN, CDR2 SYGVQD, per germline (reference sequence). The CDR3 has 13 amino acids. The ends lost 4 bases at V and 6 bases at J; junction bases unmatched: 4. The CDR3 DNA is TGCGCCAGCAGTGGTCCACTAGCGGATACGCAGTATTTT. This sequence encodes CASSGPLADTQYF.

This clonotype was picked up many times. The CDR3 is CASRLAGQGGMRELFF. The DNA for the CDR3 is TGTGCCAGCAGGCTTGCTGGACAGGGAGGGATGAGGGAGCTGTTTTTT. The chain is built from TRBV6-6 and TRBJ2-2; perhaps TRBD1 as D (8 bases). V was shortened by 6 bases and J by 9 bases, with 23 bases between the two germline ends. The CDR3 contains 16 residues. The germline gives CDR1 MNHNY, CDR2 SVGAGI (reference sequence).

This clonotype came up many times. The chain couples TRBV7-9 to TRBJ1-6, with 8 bases that match TRBD1. The germline gives CDR1 SEHNR, CDR2 FQNEAQ (reference sequence). J lost 13 bases, V lost 5 bases, and 4 bases had no gene match. The CDR3 has 12 residues. The CDR3 is CASSMTGEPLHF. CDR3 DNA sequence: TGTGCCAGCAGCATGACAGGGGAGCCCCTCCACTTT.

The genes are TRBV10-3 and TRBJ2-7; 10 nucleotides match TRBD2. This CDR3 is built from 15 residues. Unmatched junction bases numbered 11, after V lost 6 bases and J lost 6 bases. In germline, CDR1 is ENHRY, CDR2 SYGVKD. CDR3 amino acids: CAIRDPGLARGEQYF. The CDR3 DNA sequence: TGTGCCATCAGAGATCCGGGACTAGCGAGAGGCGAGCAGTACTTC.

This clonotype was observed many times. V usage is TRBV6-1 and J usage is TRBJ2-7; TRBD2 matches 7 bases. The germline V gene encodes CDR1 MNHNS and CDR2 SASEGT. The CDR3 has 14 residues. V dropped 7 bases and J dropped 0; count of bases not matched to a gene: 6. CDR3 residues: CASIFGGSSYEQYF. Written as DNA, the CDR3 is TGTGCCAGCATATTCGGCGGGAGCTCCTACGAGCAGTACTTC.

Many counts were recorded for this clonotype. The chain has TRBV2 and TRBJ1-2, with D possibly matching TRBD1 (6 bases). Trimming took 8 bases from V and 7 from J, leaving 23 bases between them. CDR3 length: 15 amino acids. Germline V CDR1 and CDR2: SNHLY, FYNNEI. CDR3 nucleotide sequence: TGTGCCAGCCCCAGGGCCCGTGGGGACACAGGTGGCTACACCTTC. Its translation is CASPRARGDTGGYTF.

This clonotype has more than one count but fewer than ten. This chain connects TRBV7-8 to TRBJ2-6, with 8 bases lining up with TRBD2. CDR3 length equals 17 residues. The ends lost 8 bases at V and 1 base at J; junction bases unmatched: 10. Germline CDR1 is SGHVS and CDR2 is FQNEAQ. CDR3 bases: TGTGCCAGCCGCCTCCGGGGGGGGACTTCTGGGGCCAACGTCCTGACTTTC. This gives the protein CASRLRGGTSGANVLTF.

Many counts were recorded for this clonotype. The chain employs TRBV7-6 and TRBJ2-3, with TRBD2 identical over 10 bases. This CDR3 is built from 16 residues. The V gene end was trimmed by 5 bases and the J gene end by 2 bases; junction bases not matched to a gene: 7. The germline V gene encodes CDR1 SGHVS and CDR2 FNYEAQ. CDR3 DNA sequence: TGTGCCAGCAGCGACCCTAGCGGGGGTCCCACAGATACGCAGTATTTT. Encoded protein: CASSDPSGGPTDTQYF.

This clonotype was seen at least ten times. The chain carries TRBV2 and TRBJ2-7; 8 bases align to TRBD2. This CDR3 comprises 14 residues. The V and J ends lost 7 bases and 4 bases, in that order; junction bases with no gene match: 9. Germline values: CDR1 SNHLY, CDR2 FYNNEI. CDR3 loop: CASTPGTSGYEQYF. The CDR3 DNA reads TGTGCCAGCACTCCTGGGACTAGTGGTTACGAGCAGTACTTC.

This chain links TRBV5-5 with TRBJ2-7; TRBD1 matches at 7 bases. V shed 4 bases and J 7 bases; nucleotides not matched to a gene: 14. The CDR3 has 15 residues. Germline V gene data show CDR1 as SGHKS and CDR2 as YYEKEE (reference sequence). The CDR3 nucleotides read TGTGCCAGCAGCCTACTCGTCGCACAGGGGACAGAGCAGTACTTC. Translating it yields CASSLLVAQGTEQYF.

This rearrangement joins TRBV25-1 to TRBJ2-7, with TRBD2 identical over 7 bases. The germline CDR1 and CDR2 sequences are MGHDK and SYGVNS. The CDR3 contains 14 residues. The trim removed 8 bases at V and 6 bases at J, leaving 13 bases unmatched. CDR3 sequence reads: CASPIQPGGSEQYF. For the CDR3, the DNA is TGTGCCAGCCCTATTCAGCCGGGAGGATCCGAGCAGTACTTC.

There are many counts of this clonotype. This rearrangement joins TRBV4-1 to TRBJ2-7; a possible D gene is TRBD1 (5 bases). V gave up 0 bases and J gave up 0 bases, with 9 bases separating them. The CDR3 covers 15 residues. Germline CDR1 is MGHRA and CDR2 is YSYEKL. The DNA for the CDR3 is TGCGCCAGCAGCCAAGAATCGGACAACTCCTACGAGCAGTACTTC. Its protein product is CASSQESDNSYEQYF.

This clonotype was seen at least ten times. The CDR3 reads CASGERGVETQYF. In nucleotides, the CDR3 is TGTGCCAGTGGTGAGCGGGGGGTTGAGACCCAGTACTTC. V and J are TRBV3-1 and TRBJ2-5, with TRBD2 matching 9 bases. The CDR3 runs 13 residues. V was pared by 9 bases and J by 5 bases, with 7 bases of the junction left unmatched. The germline V gene encodes CDR1 LGHDT and CDR2 YNNKEL (reference sequence).

This clonotype occurred many times. The chain is built from TRBV20-1 and TRBJ1-2; no clear D. CDR1 is DFQATT and CDR2 is SNEGSKA in the germline V gene (reference sequence). Trimming pared 4 bases from V and 6 bases from J, leaving 15 bases between. The CDR3 contains 13 residues. This chain's CDR3 is CSATPWGSDGYTF. The CDR3 region has the DNA TGCAGTGCTACCCCTTGGGGTAGTGATGGCTACACCTTC.